The 13 T cell receptor beta chains given below trace back to one sample, sequenced in a study of cytomegalovirus exposure and HLA in healthy donors. 60 Vbeta and 13 Jbeta primers were used in PCR. TCRdb's copy holds only in-frame clones and misses some; the assay was immunoSEQ multiplex PCR. The table has roughly 150,000 clones, around 79% seen once. The material sequenced was PBMCs. These TCRs come from a woman aged 30 to 39 in good health and CMV-seronegative.

In nucleotides, the CDR3 is TGTGCCAGCAGTTTCCAGGGGATACGAGAGACCCAGTACTTC. Translation gives CASSFQGIRETQYF. V is TRBV27 and J is TRBJ2-5, with D perhaps matching TRBD1 (6 bases). The CDR3 has 14 amino acids. Germline-derived CDR1 and CDR2 are MNHEY and SMNVEV (reference sequence). V was cut by 3 bases and J by 4 bases, with 12 bases left in between.

V gene TRBV9 combines with J gene TRBJ2-7; D remains unclear. This CDR3 has 13 amino acids. Germline CDR1 SGDLS, CDR2 YYNGEE. The germline V and J ends were trimmed by 0 bases and 7 bases, with 11 bases remaining between them. DNA of the CDR3: TGTGCCAGCAGCGTAGACCTCTCCCGGGAGCAGTACTTC. This translates into CASSVDLSREQYF.

The gene calls are TRBV28 and TRBJ2-7, with 7 bases matching TRBD1. In germline, CDR1 is MDHEN, CDR2 SYDVKM. This CDR3 region has 13 residues. V lost 5 bases, J lost 4 bases, and 5 bases stayed unmatched. CDR3 amino acids: CASSPGQSYEQYF. CDR3 DNA: TGTGCCAGCAGTCCGGGACAGTCGTACGAGCAGTACTTC.

The chain links TRBV28 to TRBJ2-7; D gene uncertain. The CDR3 loop spans 12 amino acids. In germline, CDR1 is MDHEN, CDR2 SYDVKM. V lost 3 bases and J 9 bases, leaving 12 bases between the germline ends. The CDR3 loop reads CASSFGHSGQYF. The CDR3 DNA sequence: TGTGCCAGCAGTTTCGGCCACTCGGGGCAGTACTTC.

This chain uses TRBV2 with TRBJ2-1; tentative D call: TRBD2 (8 bases). CDR3 length: 19 amino acids. V lost 1 base and J 0 bases, leaving 19 bases between the germline ends. The germline gives CDR1 SNHLY, CDR2 FYNNEI. The CDR3 coding sequence is TGTGCCAGCAGTGAAGAGGGGGCGGGGGGCTGGAGCTCCTACAATGAGCAGTTCTTC. Protein product: CASSEEGAGGWSSYNEQFF.

The chain uses TRBV4-1 and TRBJ1-6; 7 bases agree with TRBD1. CDR1 MGHRA and CDR2 YSYEKL come from the germline V gene. V lost 0 bases and J lost 7; bases outside the gene matches: 3. This CDR3 is built from 15 residues. DNA for the CDR3: TGCGCCAGCAGCCAAGAGACAGGGCGAAATTCACCCCTCCACTTT. Amino acid sequence: CASSQETGRNSPLHF.

V is TRBV5-1 and J is TRBJ2-3; D is perhaps TRBD2 (5 bases). The CDR3 has 14 residues. Trimming cost V 0 bases and J 8 bases, with 13 bases left between them. Germline CDR1 SGHRS, CDR2 YFSETQ. The CDR3 loop is CASSLAPEGGTQYF. The CDR3 region has the DNA TGCGCCAGCAGCTTGGCCCCAGAGGGTGGTACGCAGTATTTT.

This clone was counted a few times. This chain uses TRBV7-2 with TRBJ2-7; D gene uncertain. V dropped 7 bases and J dropped 5 bases, with 12 bases sitting between them. Germline values: CDR1 SGHTA, CDR2 FQGNSA. The CDR3 has 12 residues. The CDR3 is CASTSLPDEQYF. The CDR3, as DNA: TGTGCCAGCACCTCCCTCCCGGACGAGCAGTACTTC.

The J gene is TRBJ2-2, the V gene TRBV7-8, with D possibly TRBD1 on 8 matching bases. The germline V and J ends were trimmed by 9 bases and 9 bases, with 23 bases remaining between them. Germline V gives CDR1 SGHVS, CDR2 FQNEAQ. The CDR3 contains 15 residues. The CDR3 sequence is CASRSGTGIGRELFF. The CDR3 nucleotides are TGTGCCAGTCGGAGCGGGACAGGAATTGGCCGGGAGCTGTTTTTT.

The CDR3 coding sequence is TGTGCCAGCAGCTTCCGGGGACAGGTGAATGAGCAGTTCTTC. Translated, it gives CASSFRGQVNEQFF. This rearrangement joins TRBV5-4 to TRBJ2-1, with TRBD1 matching 8 bases. Looked up from germline, CDR1 is SGHNT and CDR2 is YYREEE (reference sequence). J gave up 7 bases and V 2 bases, and 5 bases lay outside the gene matches. CDR3 length equals 14 residues.

The chain links TRBV19 to TRBJ1-6; perhaps TRBD1 as D (6 bases). The V end was cut by 6 bases, the J end by 7 bases, with 16 bases between. The CDR3 has 15 amino acids. Germline V gives CDR1 LNHDA, CDR2 SQIVND (reference sequence). The CDR3 region is CASRRAGAQNSPLHF. The CDR3 nucleotides read TGTGCCAGTAGAAGGGCGGGGGCTCAGAATTCACCCCTCCACTTT.

J is TRBJ2-5 and V is TRBV29-1; the match to TRBD1 covers 11 bases. Germline V gives CDR1 SQVTM, CDR2 ANQGSEA. V shed 7 bases, J shed 5 bases, and the junction held 3 bases outside the gene matches. The length of the CDR3 is 12 residues. The CDR3 DNA follows: TGCAGCGCCTGGACAGGGGGCGAGACCCAGTACTTC. Residues: CSAWTGGETQYF.

This chain links TRBV5-6 with TRBJ1-4, with D possibly being TRBD1 (6 bases). This CDR3 comprises 17 residues. Trimming pared 1 base from V and 4 bases from J, leaving 17 bases between. In germline, CDR1 is SGHDT, CDR2 YYEEEE. The CDR3 spells CASSLTETGPFNEKLFF. The CDR3 nucleotides read TGTGCCAGCAGCTTGACAGAGACAGGACCATTTAATGAAAAACTGTTTTTT.